These 29 T cell receptor beta chains were sequenced from one sample in a study of blood T cell repertoires in COVID-19 (dated by TCRdb to the early 2020s). Library prep was done by the immunoSEQ multiplex PCR assay. The table comes from immuneACCESS by way of TCRdb, which keeps in-frame sequences with V and J called. Part of the clones is missing from these tables; in studies checked, under half for an unresolved V gene and the rest for unknown reasons. The sample records around 290,000 clones, about 89% of which are singletons. Clones ranked in the top ten supply about 1.7% of the sample. Specimen: PBMCs or T cells enriched from blood (not recorded which). These receptors all come from a woman in her thirties or forties who had recovered from COVID-19.

This clone turned up a few times. This sequence joins TRBV19 and TRBJ1-6; D ambiguous. Trimming shortened V by 5 bases and J by 8 bases, and 16 bases separated the two germline ends. This CDR3 is built from 15 residues. Germline CDR1 reads LNHDA; CDR2 reads SQIVND (reference sequence). The CDR3 reads CASSQPRDTYSPLHF. CDR3 nucleotide sequence: TGTGCCAGTAGTCAACCCCGAGACACGTATTCACCCCTCCACTTT. Full variable domain (remainder filled in from reference TRBV19 and TRBJ1-6): DGGITQSPKYLFRKEGQNVTLSCEQNLNHDAMYWYRQDPGQGLRLIYYSQIVNDFQKGDIAEGYSVSREKKESFPLTVTSAQKNPTAFYLCASSQPRDTYSPLHFGNGTRLTVT.

The chain couples TRBV15 to TRBJ2-5, with 7 bases that match TRBD1. CDR1 and CDR2 from the germline V gene are LNHNV and YYDKDF (reference sequence). The CDR3 has 14 amino acids. The V segment lost 7 bases and the J segment 5 bases; nucleotides outside the gene matches: 10. The CDR3 spells CATKEGGSRETQYF. Written as DNA, the CDR3 is TGTGCCACCAAAGAAGGGGGCTCTAGGGAGACCCAGTACTTC.

The chain recombines TRBV25-1 with TRBJ1-1, with 8 bases aligning to TRBD1. V dropped 4 bases and J dropped 6; count of bases not matched to a gene: 4. There are 13 residues in the CDR3. The germline V gene encodes CDR1 MGHDK and CDR2 SYGVNS. CDR3 in amino acids: CASSAQGEPEAFF. The CDR3 nucleotides are TGTGCCAGCAGTGCACAGGGGGAACCTGAAGCTTTCTTT.

V and J are TRBV18 and TRBJ1-4; 7 positions match TRBD1. The CDR3 spans 17 residues. V lost 1 base to trimming and J lost 0 bases; unmatched junction nucleotides: 5. Germline V gene sequence: CDR1 KGHSH, CDR2 LQKENI. The CDR3 is CASSPLRQGTTNEKLFF. CDR3 in DNA: TGTGCCAGCTCACCACTCCGACAGGGAACAACTAATGAAAAACTGTTTTTT.

This chain uses TRBV3-1 (or the pseudogene TRBV3-2) with TRBJ1-1, with D possibly TRBD1 on 6 matching bases. CDR3 length: 15 amino acids. Germline V gene data show CDR1 as LGHDT and CDR2 as YNNKEL (reference sequence). V dropped 3 bases and J dropped 0 bases, with 11 bases sitting between them. This chain's CDR3 is CASSHIGQLNTEAFF. CDR3 bases: TGTGCCAGCAGCCATATCGGACAGTTGAACACTGAAGCTTTCTTT.

This clone was seen only once. A read error may explain this, as a much larger clone is one base away. The chain recombines TRBV12-3 or TRBV12-4 with TRBJ2-7, with D possibly matching TRBD1 (5 bases). With 6 bases removed from V and 2 bases from J, the gap between germline ends came to 8 bases. This CDR3 is 12 amino acids long. CDR3 DNA: TGTGCCAGCAGCCCGGACACCTACGAGCAGTACTTC. Its protein product is CASSPDTYEQYF.

V is TRBV3-1 (or the pseudogene TRBV3-2) and J is TRBJ2-7; no clear D. Trimming cost V 0 bases and J 6 bases, with 3 bases left between them. Germline V lookup: CDR1 LGHDT, CDR2 YNNKEL (reference sequence). This CDR3 has 11 residues. The CDR3 DNA is TGTGCCAGCAGCCAAGACTCCGAGCAGTACTTC. Its translation is CASSQDSEQYF.

This chain connects TRBV5-1 to TRBJ1-6; D is possibly TRBD1 (5 bases). The CDR3 sequence is 15 residues long. Germline V gene data show CDR1 as SGHRS and CDR2 as YFSETQ. V was cut by 4 bases and J by 12 bases, with 20 bases left in between. The CDR3 nucleotides are TGCGCCAGCAGCCCCTACGCAGGGAAGGAGATACCCCTCCACTTT. Its protein product is CASSPYAGKEIPLHF.

The rearrangement joins TRBV27 to TRBJ1-5; 8 bases line up with TRBD1. Germline CDR1 is MNHEY and CDR2 is SMNVEV (reference sequence). J gave up 4 bases and V 4 bases, and 3 bases lay outside the gene matches. CDR3 length equals 14 residues. DNA for the CDR3: TGTGCCAGCAGTTCGAGGACAGGGAATCAGCCCCAGCATTTT. It translates to CASSSRTGNQPQHF.

This sequence joins TRBV11-2 and TRBJ1-4, with 9 bases identical to TRBD1. V lost 2 bases and J lost 8; bases outside the gene matches: 9. Germline values: CDR1 SGHAT, CDR2 FQNNGV. CDR3 length: 16 amino acids. The CDR3 is CASSLTTGGGGEKLFF. The CDR3, as DNA: TGTGCCAGCAGCTTAACCACAGGGGGCGGCGGGGAAAAACTGTTTTTT.

This clone occurred a few times. V usage is TRBV2 and J usage is TRBJ1-2; tentative D call: TRBD1 (6 bases). V lost 6 bases and J 4 bases, leaving 15 bases between the germline ends. In germline, CDR1 is SNHLY, CDR2 FYNNEI. The CDR3 is 14 amino acids. This chain's CDR3 is CASRLLQGSYGYTF. The DNA of the CDR3 is TGTGCCAGCAGACTCCTACAGGGCTCCTATGGCTACACCTTC.

V usage is TRBV4-1 and J usage is TRBJ2-2; D gene ambiguous. The germline V gene has CDR1 MGHRA and CDR2 YSYEKL. Trimming stripped 4 bases from V and 6 bases from J, with 12 bases between. The CDR3 is made up of 14 amino acids. The CDR3 sequence is CASSRDWAAGELFF. Written as DNA, the CDR3 is TGCGCCAGCAGCCGTGATTGGGCTGCCGGGGAGCTGTTTTTT.

The rearrangement joins TRBV2 to TRBJ1-1; weak D call: TRBD1 (5 bases). This CDR3 region has 17 residues. Germline loops: CDR1 SNHLY, CDR2 FYNNEI. Trimming took off 1 base at V and 0 bases at J, with 15 bases between the two ends. CDR3 DNA: TGTGCCAGCAGTGAAGGTTCCCTGACAGTTATGAACACTGAAGCTTTCTTT. This gives the protein CASSEGSLTVMNTEAFF.

V and J are TRBV19 and TRBJ1-4; D is possibly TRBD1 (6 bases). The CDR3 loop spans 14 amino acids. Trimming left V 3 bases short and J 8 bases short, with 13 bases between. The germline CDR1 and CDR2 sequences are LNHDA and SQIVND (reference sequence). For the CDR3, the DNA is TGTGCCAGTAGTATTGGGTACAGGGACGAAAAACTGTTTTTT. It is translated as CASSIGYRDEKLFF.

The chain employs TRBV3-1 (or the pseudogene TRBV3-2) and TRBJ1-1, with 8 bases identical to TRBD1. Germline CDR1 and CDR2: LGHDT and YNNKEL (reference sequence). Losses at the gene ends were 3 bases for V and 12 bases for J; bases not matched to a gene: 9. The CDR3 has 13 residues. The CDR3 DNA is TGTGCCAGCAGCCACCAAGGACAGGGTCGTTCTTTCTTT. This sequence encodes CASSHQGQGRSFF.

This chain connects TRBV7-2 to TRBJ1-1, with 8 bases that match TRBD1. The CDR3 extends over 14 amino acids. Germline assignment: CDR1 SGHTA and CDR2 FQGNSA. Unmatched junction bases numbered 4, after V lost 3 bases and J lost 4 bases. Written as DNA, the CDR3 is TGTGCCAGCAGCTTTAGACAGGGGTCCACTGAAGCTTTCTTT. Translation gives CASSFRQGSTEAFF.

This rearrangement joins TRBV7-2 to TRBJ2-3, with 7 bases fitting TRBD1. Germline values: CDR1 SGHTA, CDR2 FQGNSA. The CDR3 is 15 amino acids. Unmatched junction bases numbered 9, after V lost 6 bases and J lost 3 bases. The CDR3 DNA reads TGTGCCAGCAGACCCGACAGGGCCCGTACAGATACGCAGTATTTT. This translates into CASRPDRARTDTQYF.

The rearrangement uses TRBV5-5 and TRBJ1-3, with D maybe TRBD1 (6 bases). Trimming took 5 bases from V and 2 from J, leaving 17 bases between them. Germline V gene sequence: CDR1 SGHKS, CDR2 YYEKEE (reference sequence). The CDR3 runs 16 residues. The CDR3 loop is CASRRTGQFAGNTIYF. In DNA form, the CDR3 reads TGTGCCAGCAGGCGAACCGGACAGTTCGCTGGAAACACCATATATTTT. The full variable domain, completed using reference TRBV5-5 and TRBJ1-3, is DAGVTQSPTHLIKTRGQQVTLRCSPISGHKSVSWYQQVLGQGPQFIFQYYEKEERGRGNFPDRFSARQFPNYSSELNVNALLLGDSALYLCASRRTGQFAGNTIYFGEGSWLTVV.

The gene calls are TRBV7-9 and TRBJ1-3; perhaps TRBD1 as D (5 bases). The CDR3 has 15 residues. Trimming removed 1 base at V and 4 bases at J, with 11 bases between. Germline lookup yields CDR1 SEHNR and CDR2 FQNEAQ (reference sequence). CDR3 sequence: CASSLVAGYGNTIYF. The CDR3 DNA is TGTGCCAGCAGCTTAGTGGCAGGGTACGGAAACACCATATATTTT.

The rearrangement joins TRBV21-1 to TRBJ1-2; TRBD1 is the table's D call, not checked against the DNA. TRBV21-1 counts as a pseudogene. This CDR3 is built from 14 residues. The CDR3 DNA reads as TGTGCCAGCAGCAAAGGGGACAGGGGCTGTGGCTACACCTTC. Protein product: CASSKGDRGCGYTF.

The chain employs TRBV7-6 and TRBJ1-4, with TRBD1 matching 9 bases. Trimming cost V 5 bases and J 4 bases; bases outside gene matches: 2. Germline CDR1 is SGHVS and CDR2 is FNYEAQ. The CDR3 totals 14 residues. Written as DNA, the CDR3 is TGTGCCAGCAGCCTGACAGGGGGTAATGAAAAACTGTTTTTT. Residues: CASSLTGGNEKLFF. Full variable domain (rest looked up from reference TRBV7-6 and TRBJ1-4): GAGVSQSPRYKVTKRGQDVALRCDPISGHVSLYWYRQALGQGPEFLTYFNYEAQQDKSGLPNDRFSAERPEGSISTLTIQRTEQRDSAMYRCASSLTGGNEKLFFGSGTQLSVL.

The CDR3 DNA sequence: TGCAGCGTTGGAGGAGTCCGCGGGGAAAAACTGTTTTTT. It yields the protein CSVGGVRGEKLFF. The chain is built from TRBV29-1 and TRBJ1-4; D is uncertain. Trimming stripped 4 bases from V and 8 bases from J, with 14 bases between. This CDR3 region has 13 residues. Germline values: CDR1 SQVTM, CDR2 ANQGSEA.

The rearrangement uses TRBV11-2 and TRBJ1-1; D call uncertain. The length of the CDR3 is 16 residues. V lost 3 bases to trimming and J lost 5 bases, with 19 bases between them. Germline V CDR1 and CDR2: SGHAT, FQNNGV. The CDR3 DNA reads as TGTGCCAGCAGCTTTTCGCCGGAGAGGGTCCGAACTGAAGCTTTCTTT. This gives the protein CASSFSPERVRTEAFF.

This clone was counted once. The rearrangement joins TRBV19 to TRBJ1-3; D not resolved. The CDR3 covers 13 residues. V lost 8 bases and J lost 4, with 12 bases in between. CDR1 and CDR2 from the germline V gene are LNHDA and SQIVND (reference sequence). This CDR3 is CASRSGGGNTIYF. In nucleotides, the CDR3 is TGTGCCAGTCGGTCAGGAGGAGGAAACACCATATATTTT.

This rearrangement joins TRBV18 to TRBJ2-7; weak D call: TRBD1 (6 bases). Germline V gene sequence: CDR1 KGHSH, CDR2 LQKENI. Trimming took off 4 bases at V and 5 bases at J, with 9 bases between the two ends. The CDR3 runs 12 residues. This CDR3 is CASSRTADEQYF. For the CDR3, the DNA is TGTGCCAGCTCACGGACAGCAGACGAGCAGTACTTC.

The J gene is TRBJ1-2, the V gene TRBV5-5; perhaps TRBD1 as D (6 bases). CDR3 length: 16 residues. V lost 1 base, J lost 5 bases, and 18 bases lay in between. Germline loops: CDR1 SGHKS, CDR2 YYEKEE (reference sequence). The CDR3 is CASSLRPAGAGYGYTF. For the CDR3, the DNA is TGTGCCAGCAGCTTGAGACCTGCGGGGGCGGGTTATGGCTACACCTTC.

The chain couples TRBV5-1 to TRBJ2-3; a possible D gene is TRBD2 (6 bases). The germline V gene has CDR1 SGHRS and CDR2 YFSETQ. Trimming shortened V by 2 bases and J by 0 bases, and 10 bases separated the two germline ends. The CDR3 extends over 15 amino acids. The chain's CDR3 is CASSFRGASTDTQYF. In DNA form, the CDR3 reads TGCGCCAGCAGCTTTCGCGGGGCCAGCACAGATACGCAGTATTTT.

This clone was detected a few times. The V gene is TRBV19, the J gene TRBJ1-2; D is unclear. This CDR3 comprises 12 residues. Trimming removed 1 base from V and 8 bases from J, with 8 bases in between. The germline gives CDR1 LNHDA, CDR2 SQIVND (reference sequence). The CDR3: CASSIVESGYTF. DNA of the CDR3: TGTGCCAGTAGTATAGTGGAGAGCGGCTACACCTTC.

V gene TRBV7-2 combines with J gene TRBJ2-1, with TRBD2 matching 7 bases. After removal of 0 bases from V and 5 bases from J, the junction contained 7 bases not matched to a gene. The CDR3 has 16 residues. Germline V CDR1 and CDR2: SGHTA, FQGNSA. The CDR3 nucleotides are TGTGCCAGCAGCTTAGCGTTGCGGGAGATGAACAATGAGCAGTTCTTC. Translating it yields CASSLALREMNNEQFF.